These 25 T cell receptor beta chains came from one sample sequenced in a study of T cells in localized non-small cell lung cancer. Some clones are missing from TCRdb's copy, which holds only in-frame ones; the method was immunoSEQ multiplex PCR. Here the sample spans about 48,000 clones, 70% to 85% being singletons. Sequences were derived from peripheral blood, sampled before any cancer treatment. The receptors derive from a man aged 40-75 years with stage I squamous cell lung carcinoma.

The gene calls are TRBV6-1 and TRBJ2-7; D gene ambiguous. Germline values: CDR1 MNHNS, CDR2 SASEGT. V was cut by 3 bases and J by 0 bases, with 15 bases left in between. This CDR3 region has 16 residues. In DNA form, the CDR3 reads TGTGCCAGCAGTGATACGCAGAAAGGGTTCTCCTACGAGCAGTACTTC. The encoded protein is CASSDTQKGFSYEQYF.

As to this clone: Its ends do not fully match the called genes, so a read error is possible. The J gene is TRBJ1-1, the V gene TRBV28, with 7 bases that match TRBD1. The CDR3 covers 11 residues. Germline V CDR1 and CDR2: MDHEN, SYDVKM. CDR3 amino acids: CASSQGQWGTF. In DNA, the CDR3 is TGTGCCAGCAGTCAGGGACAGTGGGGCACGTTT.

A few counts support this clone. One end of the junction fails to match germline, which may point to a read error. The chain combines TRBV6-4 with TRBJ1-4; the match to TRBD1 covers 11 bases. CDR1 and CDR2 (germline): MRHNA, SNTAGT. The CDR3 is made up of 9 amino acids. CDR3 coding DNA: TGTGCCAGCAGCCGGGACAGGGGGTTT. Its translation: CASSRDRGF.

In this sample, this clone turned up once. The chain couples TRBV7-3 to TRBJ2-2; D ambiguous. CDR1 is SGHTA, CDR2 FQGTGA, per germline. The CDR3 spans 13 residues. V lost 5 bases, J lost 7 bases, and 11 bases lay in between. CDR3 DNA sequence: TGTGCCAGCAGCCCCGTTAGGAGCGGGGAGCTGTTTTTT. Its protein is CASSPVRSGELFF.

The chain employs TRBV11-3 and TRBJ2-5; no definite D call. Germline-derived CDR1 and CDR2 are SGHNT and YENEEA. The CDR3 runs 14 residues. Trimming shortened V by 5 bases and J by 5 bases, and 15 bases separated the two germline ends. CDR3 region: CASSGATQGETQYF. As DNA, the CDR3 is TGTGCCAGCAGCGGCGCCACGCAAGGGGAGACCCAGTACTTC.

V and J are TRBV19 and TRBJ2-6; D uncertain. CDR3 length equals 17 residues. Germline lookup yields CDR1 LNHDA and CDR2 SQIVND (reference sequence). Trimming cost V 6 bases and J 0 bases, with 15 bases left between them. CDR3 sequence reads: CASRVPGSNSGANVLTF. DNA of the CDR3: TGTGCCAGTAGAGTTCCGGGTTCCAACTCTGGGGCCAACGTCCTGACTTTC.

This clone was seen a few times. The chain has TRBV30 and TRBJ1-1, with unresolved D. CDR1 and CDR2 (germline): GTSNPN, SVGIG (reference sequence). Trimming left V 4 bases short and J 2 bases short, with 8 bases between. The CDR3 is made up of 12 amino acids. Written as DNA, the CDR3 is TGTGCCTGGACAGGAGACAACACTGAAGCTTTCTTT. Protein sequence: CAWTGDNTEAFF.

This clone occurred once. This sequence joins TRBV7-3 and TRBJ1-1, with TRBD1 matching over 7 bases. Germline V gene data show CDR1 as SGHTA and CDR2 as FQGTGA. The junction had 0 bases not matched to a gene; V was cut back by 2 bases and J by 3 bases. This CDR3 has 13 amino acids. The chain's CDR3 is CASSLQGDTEAFF. The CDR3, as DNA: TGTGCCAGCAGCTTACAGGGGGACACTGAAGCTTTCTTT.

The chain recombines TRBV11-3 with TRBJ2-7; perhaps TRBD2 as D (5 bases). Trimming stripped 3 bases from V and 5 bases from J, with 11 bases between. Per germline, CDR1 SGHNT and CDR2 YENEEA. This CDR3 is 13 amino acids long. This CDR3 reads CASSFMGANEQYF. The CDR3 DNA is TGTGCCAGCAGCTTTATGGGAGCCAACGAGCAGTACTTC.

The chain combines TRBV7-9 with TRBJ2-3, with 12 nucleotides matching TRBD2. CDR1 is SEHNR, CDR2 FQNEAQ, per germline (reference sequence). The CDR3 spans 17 residues. The junction had 5 bases not matched to a gene; V was cut back by 1 base and J by 3 bases. The CDR3 DNA follows: TGTGCCAGCAGCTTAGTGACTAGCGGGGGCGAAACAGATACGCAGTATTTT. Protein product: CASSLVTSGGETDTQYF.

The chain joins TRBV28 to TRBJ2-5, with D tentatively TRBD1 or TRBD2 (5 bases each). V gave up 6 bases and J gave up 5 bases, with 13 bases separating them. This CDR3 comprises 13 residues. The germline CDR1 and CDR2 sequences are MDHEN and SYDVKM. This CDR3 reads CASSLGTAETQYF. In DNA form, the CDR3 reads TGTGCCAGCAGCCTCGGGACGGCGGAGACCCAGTACTTC.

The chain employs TRBV7-9 and TRBJ1-1; D is possibly TRBD1 (5 bases). Between the trimmed V and J ends, which lost 1 base and 6 bases, there was a span of 15 bases. The CDR3 covers 15 residues. Looked up from germline, CDR1 is SEHNR and CDR2 is FQNEAQ (reference sequence). Written as DNA, the CDR3 is TGTGCCAGCAGCTTAGAGGGAGTTCGGGGCGCTGAAGCTTTCTTT. Protein: CASSLEGVRGAEAFF.

The chain has TRBV6-5 and TRBJ2-2; 11 bases fit TRBD2. V was pared by 2 bases and J by 6 bases, with 5 bases of the junction left unmatched. The CDR3 has 16 amino acids. CDR1 is MNHEY, CDR2 SVGAGI, per germline. CDR3 in DNA: TGTGCCAGCAGTTACCGTCTAGCGGGAGGTGCCGGGGAGCTGTTTTTT. Translation: CASSYRLAGGAGELFF.

V usage is TRBV6-5 and J usage is TRBJ1-2; D may be TRBD1 (5 bases). Per germline, CDR1 MNHEY and CDR2 SVGAGI. The CDR3 runs 13 residues. V gave up 5 bases and J gave up 4 bases, with 11 bases separating them. The CDR3 DNA reads as TGTGCCAGCAGTACGCCGACAGTCTATGGCTACACCTTC. Translation: CASSTPTVYGYTF.

This clone is labeled large. V is TRBV2 and J is TRBJ1-5; D gene ambiguous. V lost 8 bases, J lost 0 bases, and 14 bases lay in between. Germline CDR1 SNHLY, CDR2 FYNNEI. The CDR3 is 15 amino acids. As DNA, the CDR3 is TGTGCCAGCCGGGTATGGATTGATAGCAATCAGCCCCAGCATTTT. Translation: CASRVWIDSNQPQHF. Drawing the rest from reference TRBV2 and TRBJ1-5, the complete variable domain is EPEVTQTPSHQVTQMGQEVILRCVPISNHLYFYWYRQILGQKVEFLVSFYNNEISEKSEIFDDQFSVERPDGSNFTLKIRSTKLEDSAMYFCASRVWIDSNQPQHFGDGTRLSIL.

The chain carries TRBV5-1 and TRBJ1-2; D remains ambiguous. The CDR3 extends over 15 amino acids. CDR1 is SGHRS and CDR2 is YFSETQ in the germline V gene. The V end was cut by 5 bases, the J end by 0 bases, with 14 bases between. The CDR3 DNA follows: TGCGCCAGCAGAGCCCGGGTGGGCTCTAACTATGGCTACACCTTC. Its translation is CASRARVGSNYGYTF.

The rearrangement uses TRBV9 and TRBJ2-2; perhaps TRBD2 as D (5 bases). The ends were cut back, 0 bases at V and 5 bases at J, with 14 bases in the middle. CDR3 length: 16 amino acids. Germline-derived CDR1 and CDR2 are SGDLS and YYNGEE. The CDR3 sequence: CASSVGTGPGTGELFF. The CDR3 DNA is TGTGCCAGCAGCGTAGGTACGGGCCCGGGGACCGGGGAGCTGTTTTTT. The full variable domain, in which reference TRBV9 and TRBJ2-2 provide the parts outside the CDR3, is DSGVTQTPKHLITATGQRVTLRCSPRSGDLSVYWYQQSLDQGLQFLIQYYNGEERAKGNILERFSAQQFPDLHSELNLSSLELGDSALYFCASSVGTGPGTGELFFGEGSRLTVL.

The V and J genes are TRBV25-1 and TRBJ2-1; unclear D gene. The CDR3 length is 10 residues. Trimming cost V 8 bases and J 7 bases, with 6 bases left between them. The germline CDR1 and CDR2 sequences are MGHDK and SYGVNS. The CDR3 sequence is CASQWNEQFF. CDR3 nucleotide sequence: TGTGCCAGCCAGTGGAATGAGCAGTTCTTC.

This clone was observed a handful of times. V usage is TRBV28 and J usage is TRBJ1-5; 9 bases are a match to TRBD1. V lost 4 bases and J lost 7; bases outside the gene matches: 8. The CDR3 runs to 15 residues. CDR1 is MDHEN, CDR2 SYDVKM, per germline. CDR3 amino acids: CASSSTDRGGQPQHF. The CDR3 DNA reads TGTGCCAGCAGTTCCACGGACAGGGGAGGCCAGCCCCAGCATTTT.

This sequence joins TRBV13 and TRBJ2-7; D is possibly TRBD1 (5 bases). CDR1 PRHDT and CDR2 FYEKMQ come from the germline V gene (reference sequence). This CDR3 contains 15 residues. Trimming removed 6 bases at V and 7 bases at J, with 22 bases between. The CDR3 loop is CASSLPRAGSDEQYF. In nucleotides, the CDR3 is TGTGCCAGCAGTCTTCCAAGGGCAGGGTCTGATGAGCAGTACTTC.

The V call is TRBV30, the J call TRBJ2-3, with D maybe TRBD2 (5 bases). CDR1 is GTSNPN, CDR2 SVGIG, per germline (reference sequence). The CDR3 covers 15 residues. CDR3 coding DNA: TGTGCTTGTCCCTCGGGGAGCTCAAGCACAGATACGCAGTATTTT. Translation gives CACPSGSSSTDTQYF.

The chain links TRBV4-2 to TRBJ2-7; TRBD2 matches 8 bases. The junction had 8 bases not matched to a gene; V was cut back by 4 bases and J by 0 bases. The CDR3 is 16 amino acids. Per the germline V gene, CDR1 is LGHNA and CDR2 is YNFKEQ. CDR3 sequence reads: CASSRSSGGGSYEQYF. As DNA, the CDR3 is TGTGCCAGCAGCCGGTCCTCGGGGGGGGGCTCCTACGAGCAGTACTTC.

This chain links TRBV7-2 with TRBJ1-6; 7 nucleotides agree with TRBD1. CDR1 is SGHTA, CDR2 FQGNSA, per germline. J lost 7 bases, V lost 3 bases, and 6 bases had no gene match. The CDR3 is 15 residues long. CDR3 amino acids: CASSFDRVRNSPLHF. The CDR3, as DNA: TGTGCCAGCAGCTTCGACAGGGTGAGGAATTCACCCCTCCACTTT.

CDR3 DNA: TGTGCCAGCAGCTTGGTGTGGGGTGCGAGCACTGAAGCTTTCTTT. Amino acid sequence: CASSLVWGASTEAFF. The rearrangement joins TRBV5-4 to TRBJ1-1; D is ambiguous. Trimming shortened V by 0 bases and J by 4 bases, and 13 bases separated the two germline ends. This CDR3 is 15 amino acids long. Germline V gives CDR1 SGHNT, CDR2 YYREEE (reference sequence). Filled out from reference TRBV5-4 and TRBJ1-1, the complete variable domain reads ETGVTQSPTHLIKTRGQQVTLRCSSQSGHNTVSWYQQALGQGPQFIFQYYREEENGRGNFPPRFSGLQFPNYSSELNVNALELDDSALYLCASSLVWGASTEAFFGQGTRLTVV.

The chain links TRBV19 to TRBJ2-1; D remains unclear. The germline V gene has CDR1 LNHDA and CDR2 SQIVND (reference sequence). The CDR3 sequence is 14 residues long. The ends were cut back, 5 bases at V and 5 bases at J, with 13 bases in the middle. The CDR3 DNA is TGTGCCAGTAGTTTACTAAGGGCTCACAATGAGCAGTTCTTC. Translated: CASSLLRAHNEQFF.